This T cell receptor (beta chain) appears in the sequencing data of a study of T cell changes during pregnancy in multiple sclerosis. Trimming removed 7 bases from V and 8 bases from J, with 14 bases in between. Germline V gives CDR1 MNHEY, CDR2 SVGAGI. The CDR3 has 12 residues. Sequencing was performed with immunoSEQ multiplex PCR; in TCRdb, only in-frame clones are kept and a portion is missing. The table shows almost 35,000 clones, with 90% occurring only once. V usage is TRBV6-5 and J usage is TRBJ1-1; TRBD1 is a possible D gene (5 bases). The sequence was collected from a female donor with multiple sclerosis, enrolled in a pregnancy study. This specimen consisted of CD8+ T cells from peripheral blood mononuclear cells, obtained in the first trimester of pregnancy. The CDR3 nucleotides are TGTGCCAGCACCGACTCTGGGGGGGAAGCTTTCTTT. This gives the protein CASTDSGGEAFF.